The clone carrying this TCR beta chain was detected a few times. The antigen is not known. A process of 5'RACE template switching, which added a universal primer site and UMIs, was used to make TCR cDNA. One entry per CDR3 protein, called by TCRdb with MiXCR from the 5' RACE reads. The sample has almost 600,000 distinct CDR3 sequences; 13% are singletons. These data are taken from a study of T cells after yellow fever vaccination. Findings and limits, study-wide: The secondary T-cell response peaked on day 5, not day 15, but was weaker.

With 6 bases removed from V and 6 bases from J, the gap between germline ends came to 13 bases. Germline V gene data show CDR1 as SGHRS and CDR2 as YFSETQ. The CDR3 spans 13 residues. The source is a young man who received the YFV17D yellow fever vaccine. The sample in question was PBMCs, obtained on the day of the yellow fever booster vaccination. The rearrangement links TRBV5-1 to TRBJ2-1; D is ambiguous. CDR3 residues: CASTLTGGNEQFF. CDR3 DNA: TGCGCCAGCACCTTAACGGGTGGCAATGAGCAGTTCTTC. Supplemented by reference TRBV5-1 and TRBJ2-1, the full variable domain reads KAGVTQTPRYLIKTRGQQVTLSCSPISGHRSVSWYQQTPGQGLQFLFEYFSETQRNKGNFPGRFSGRQFSNSRSEMNVSTLELGDSALYLCASTLTGGNEQFFGPGTRLTVL.